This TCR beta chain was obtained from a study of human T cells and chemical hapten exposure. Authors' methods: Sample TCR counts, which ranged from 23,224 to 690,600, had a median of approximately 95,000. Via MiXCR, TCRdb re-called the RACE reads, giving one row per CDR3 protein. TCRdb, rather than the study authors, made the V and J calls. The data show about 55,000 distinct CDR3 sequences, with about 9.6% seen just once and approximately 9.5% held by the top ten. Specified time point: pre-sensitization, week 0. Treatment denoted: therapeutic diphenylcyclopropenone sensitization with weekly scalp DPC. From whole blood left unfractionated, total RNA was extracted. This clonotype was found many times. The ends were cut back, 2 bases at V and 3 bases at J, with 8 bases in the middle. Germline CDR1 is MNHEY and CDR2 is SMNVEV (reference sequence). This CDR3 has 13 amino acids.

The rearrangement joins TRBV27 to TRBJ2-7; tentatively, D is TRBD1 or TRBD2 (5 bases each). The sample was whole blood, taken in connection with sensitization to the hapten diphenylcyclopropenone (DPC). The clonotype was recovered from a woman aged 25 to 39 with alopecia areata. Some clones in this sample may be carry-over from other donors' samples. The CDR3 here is CASSLGGGYEQYF. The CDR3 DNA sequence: TGTGCCAGCAGTTTAGGTGGGGGCTACGAGCAGTACTTC.